This TCR beta chain comes out of a study of T cells in Graves' hyperthyroidism and ophthalmopathy. Note on this clonotype: Its antigen is not identified.

Germline CDR1 is MNHEY and CDR2 is SMNVEV (reference sequence). Trimming removed 0 bases from V and 4 bases from J; junction bases left unmatched: 9. The CDR3 loop spans 16 amino acids. TCR beta CDR3 sequences were amplified from RNA transcripts. TCR CDR3 underwent first-round RT-PCR with the HTBI primer set. Via MiXCR, TCRdb re-called the multiplex PCR reads, giving one row per CDR3 protein. This table has 360,000 or so distinct CDR3 sequences, roughly 18% appearing once. Study findings and constraints: Most thyroid clonotypes expanded above 0.001 appeared in blood too.

V and J are TRBV27 and TRBJ2-7; 7 bases agree with TRBD2. Sequencing was performed on blood. This receptor was obtained from a woman between 40 and 55 years old with Graves' ophthalmopathy. The CDR3 bases are TGTGCCAGCAGTTTATCGTTTGGGGGGGACCCTTACGAGCAGTACTTC. This encodes CASSLSFGGDPYEQYF.